The clone carrying this T cell receptor (beta chain) was counted only a few times. Its antigen is unidentified. There were TCR beta CDR3 regions amplified from RNA transcripts. Carried out on the TCR CDR3, a first-round RT-PCR used the HTBI primer set. TCRdb analysed the multiplex PCR reads with MiXCR anew, one entry per CDR3 protein. Here the sample spans fewer than 500,000 distinct CDR3 sequences, about 13% being singletons. The record originates from a study of T cells in Graves' hyperthyroidism and ophthalmopathy. Study-wide results and caveats: Most clonotypes expanded in thyroid above 0.001 were likewise present in blood.

Extraction of PBMCs used roughly 9.3 ml of fresh peripheral blood. Germline lookup yields CDR1 SGDLS and CDR2 YYNGEE. CDR3 length: 13 amino acids. Trimming took 3 bases from V and 6 from J, leaving 7 bases between them. Sequencing was done on a sample of blood. The sequence derives from a man aged 25-45 years with Graves' hyperthyroidism that later progressed to Graves' ophthalmopathy. The chain uses TRBV9 and TRBJ1-6; D not resolved. The CDR3 nucleotides read TGTGCCAGCAGCGGAAGTGTTAATTCACCCCTCCACTTT. Protein: CASSGSVNSPLHF. The full variable domain, in which reference TRBV9 and TRBJ1-6 provide the parts outside the CDR3, is DSGVTQTPKHLITATGQRVTLRCSPRSGDLSVYWYQQSLDQGLQFLIQYYNGEERAKGNILERFSAQQFPDLHSELNLSSLELGDSALYFCASSGSVNSPLHFGNGTRLTVT.